This T cell receptor (beta chain) was obtained from a study of beta chain features in type 1 diabetes. The study reverse transcribed the entire isolated RNA, so it sequenced expressed TCRB transcripts. Profiling relied on immunoSEQ multiplex PCR, and the TCRdb table lists in-frame clones only, not all of them. The table lists about 320,000 clones, 14% of them singletons. Study-level points and caveats: Moderate but significant shortening of TCRB CDR3s was recorded in all four CD4+ subsets from Type 1 diabetes patients. Amplification by PCR could prefer shorter templates, with the same effect in patients and controls.

Comments on this clone: Its target is unknown.

Trimming removed 10 bases from V and 2 bases from J; junction bases left unmatched: 4. CDR3 length equals 13 residues. Per germline, CDR1 ENHRY and CDR2 SYGVKD. The source material was central memory CD4+ T cells from blood. The chain joins TRBV10-3 to TRBJ1-5, with 8 nucleotides matching TRBD1. This TCR derives from a man between 25 and 39 years old in good health. Here the CDR3 DNA reads TGTGCCACCTCGGGACAGGGCAATCAGCCCCAGCATTTT. It specifies CATSGQGNQPQHF.